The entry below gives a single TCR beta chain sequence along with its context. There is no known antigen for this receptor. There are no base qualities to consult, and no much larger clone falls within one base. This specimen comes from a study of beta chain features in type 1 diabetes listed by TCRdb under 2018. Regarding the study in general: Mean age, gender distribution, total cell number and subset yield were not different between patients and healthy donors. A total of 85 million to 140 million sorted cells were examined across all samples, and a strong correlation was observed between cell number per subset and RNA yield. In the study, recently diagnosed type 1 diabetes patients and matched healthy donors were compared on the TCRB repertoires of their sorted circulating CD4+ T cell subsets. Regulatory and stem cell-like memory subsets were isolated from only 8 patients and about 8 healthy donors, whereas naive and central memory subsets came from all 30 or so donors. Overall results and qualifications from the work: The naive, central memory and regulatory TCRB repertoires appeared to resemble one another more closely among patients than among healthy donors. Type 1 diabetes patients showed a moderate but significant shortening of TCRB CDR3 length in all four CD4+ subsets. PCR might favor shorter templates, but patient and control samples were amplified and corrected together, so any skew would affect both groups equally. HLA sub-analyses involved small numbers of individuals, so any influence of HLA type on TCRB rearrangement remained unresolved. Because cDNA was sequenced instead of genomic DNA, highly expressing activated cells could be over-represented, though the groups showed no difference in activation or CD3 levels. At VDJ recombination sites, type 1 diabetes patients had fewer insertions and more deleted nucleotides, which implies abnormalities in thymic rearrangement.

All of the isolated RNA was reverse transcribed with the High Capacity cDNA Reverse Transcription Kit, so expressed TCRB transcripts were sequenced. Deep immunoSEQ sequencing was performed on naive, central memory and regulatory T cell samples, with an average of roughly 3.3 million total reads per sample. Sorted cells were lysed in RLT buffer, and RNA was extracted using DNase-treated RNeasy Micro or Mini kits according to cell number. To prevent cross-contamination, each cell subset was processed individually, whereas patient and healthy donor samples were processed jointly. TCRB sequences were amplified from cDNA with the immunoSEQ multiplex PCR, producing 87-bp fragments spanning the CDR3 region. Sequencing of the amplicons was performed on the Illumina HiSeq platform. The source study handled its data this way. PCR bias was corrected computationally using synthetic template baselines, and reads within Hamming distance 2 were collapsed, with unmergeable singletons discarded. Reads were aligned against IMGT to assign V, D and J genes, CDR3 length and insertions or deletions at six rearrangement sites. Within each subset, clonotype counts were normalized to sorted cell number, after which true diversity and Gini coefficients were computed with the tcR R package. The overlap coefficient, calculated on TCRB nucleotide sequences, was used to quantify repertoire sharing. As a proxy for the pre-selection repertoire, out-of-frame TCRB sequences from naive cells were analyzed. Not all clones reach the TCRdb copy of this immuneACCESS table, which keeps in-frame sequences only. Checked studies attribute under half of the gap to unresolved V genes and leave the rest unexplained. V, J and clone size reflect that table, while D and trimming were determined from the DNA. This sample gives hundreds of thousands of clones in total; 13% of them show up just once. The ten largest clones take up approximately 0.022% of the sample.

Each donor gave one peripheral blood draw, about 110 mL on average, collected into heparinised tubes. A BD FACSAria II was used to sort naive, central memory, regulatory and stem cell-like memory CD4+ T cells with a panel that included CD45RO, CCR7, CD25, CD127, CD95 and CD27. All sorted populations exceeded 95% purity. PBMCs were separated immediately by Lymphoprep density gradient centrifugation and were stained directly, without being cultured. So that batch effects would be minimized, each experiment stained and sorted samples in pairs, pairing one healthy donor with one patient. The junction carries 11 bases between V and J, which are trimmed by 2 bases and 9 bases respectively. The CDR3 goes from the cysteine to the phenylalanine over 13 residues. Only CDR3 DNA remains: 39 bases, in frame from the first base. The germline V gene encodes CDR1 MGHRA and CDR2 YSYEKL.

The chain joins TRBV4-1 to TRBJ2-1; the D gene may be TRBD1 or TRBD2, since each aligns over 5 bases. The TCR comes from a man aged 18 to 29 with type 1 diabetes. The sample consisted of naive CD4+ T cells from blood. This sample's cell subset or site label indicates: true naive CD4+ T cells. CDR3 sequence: CASSQSLGTEQFF. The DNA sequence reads TGCGCCAGCAGCCAAAGCCTCGGGACTGAGCAGTTCTTC.